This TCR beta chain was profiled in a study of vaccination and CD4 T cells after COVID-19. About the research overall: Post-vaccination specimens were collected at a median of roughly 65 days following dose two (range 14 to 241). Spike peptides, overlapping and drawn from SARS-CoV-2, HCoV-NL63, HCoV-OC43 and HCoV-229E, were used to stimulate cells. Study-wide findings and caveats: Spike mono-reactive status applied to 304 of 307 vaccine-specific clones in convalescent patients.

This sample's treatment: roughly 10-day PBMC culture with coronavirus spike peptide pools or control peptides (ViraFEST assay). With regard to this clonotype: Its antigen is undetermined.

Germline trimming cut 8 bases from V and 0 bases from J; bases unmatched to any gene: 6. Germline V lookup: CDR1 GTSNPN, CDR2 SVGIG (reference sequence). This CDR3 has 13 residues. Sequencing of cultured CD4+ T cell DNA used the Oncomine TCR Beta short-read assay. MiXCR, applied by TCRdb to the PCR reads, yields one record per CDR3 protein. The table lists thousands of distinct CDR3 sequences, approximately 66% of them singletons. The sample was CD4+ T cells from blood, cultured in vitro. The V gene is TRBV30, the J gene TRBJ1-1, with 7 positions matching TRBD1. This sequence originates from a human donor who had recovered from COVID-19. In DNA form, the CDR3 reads TGTGCCGGGGGACAGCTTCTGAACACTGAAGCTTTCTTT. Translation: CAGGQLLNTEAFF.